This TCR beta chain was captured by sequencing in a study of cytomegalovirus exposure and HLA in healthy donors. Overall study findings and caveats: It was likely that a cluster of highly shared sequence variants was a sequencing artifact. What TCR beta sequences reportedly achieved was accurate prediction of HLA-A and HLA-B alleles in most subjects.

Points on this clone: Its antigen is not identified.

This CDR3 spans 15 amino acids. CDR1 MNHEY and CDR2 SMNVEV come from the germline V gene (reference sequence). Trimming removed 7 bases from V and 1 base from J; junction bases left unmatched: 5. The PCR made use of 60 Vbeta and 13 Jbeta primers. Assay used: immunoSEQ multiplex PCR; TCRdb lists only in-frame clones, some missing. Among 130,000 to 150,000 clones listed, 82% were seen once. The V and J genes are TRBV27 and TRBJ2-3, with 10 bases that match TRBD2. The sample consisted of PBMCs. This TCR was sampled from a woman aged 55-69 years in good health and CMV-seropositive. This chain's CDR3 is CASNPSGSGTDTQYF. CDR3 in DNA: TGTGCCAGCAACCCTAGCGGGAGTGGCACAGATACGCAGTATTTT.